This entry lists 12 T cell receptor beta chains sequenced from one sample in a study of T cells after yellow fever vaccination. MiXCR, run by TCRdb on the 5' RACE reads, gives a single entry per CDR3 protein. The table shows some 600,000 distinct CDR3 sequences, with roughly a sixth occurring only once. The material was PBMCs, obtained roughly 5 days after the first yellow fever vaccination. These receptors originate from a man aged 18-30 years who received the YFV17D yellow fever vaccine.

The table lists this clonotype with a few counts. The chain links TRBV4-1 to TRBJ1-2; the match to TRBD1 covers 7 bases. Germline V gene sequence: CDR1 MGHRA, CDR2 YSYEKL. Trimming cost V 0 bases and J 4 bases; bases outside gene matches: 5. This CDR3 region has 15 residues. The CDR3 bases are TGCGCCAGCAGCCAAGATCCCGGGACAGTCTATGGCTACACCTTC. It encodes CASSQDPGTVYGYTF.

This clonotype appeared many times. The genes are TRBV5-1 and TRBJ2-5, with 9 positions matching TRBD2. Trimming at V came to 5 bases and at J to 4 bases, leaving 3 bases not matched to a gene. The germline V gene encodes CDR1 SGHRS and CDR2 YFSETQ. The CDR3 runs to 13 residues. The CDR3 region has the DNA TGCGCCAGCAGTTATAGCGGGGGAGAGACCCAGTACTTC. Translation gives CASSYSGGETQYF.

This chain links TRBV5-5 with TRBJ2-7, with 10 positions matching TRBD1. Germline V gene lookup returns CDR1 SGHKS and CDR2 YYEKEE (reference sequence). The CDR3 runs 14 residues. V shed 3 bases and J 3 bases; nucleotides not matched to a gene: 3. In DNA form, the CDR3 reads TGTGCCAGCAGCTCGGGACAGGGGCACTACGAGCAGTACGTC. The encoded protein is CASSSGQGHYEQYV.

The chain's CDR3 is CASSKTVGTNRTDTQYF. CDR3 sequence (DNA): TGTGCCAGCAGCAAAACGGTGGGGACTAACCGCACAGATACGCAGTATTTT. The J gene is TRBJ2-3, the V gene TRBV6-4; 7 bases match TRBD2. The trim removed 6 bases at V and 1 base at J, leaving 13 bases unmatched. Germline loops: CDR1 MRHNA, CDR2 SNTAGT. The CDR3 loop spans 17 amino acids.

This clonotype has more than one count but fewer than ten. The chain joins TRBV7-9 to TRBJ1-3; D is unresolved. V was clipped by 2 bases and J by 0 bases, with 11 bases between them. From germline, CDR1 is SEHNR and CDR2 FQNEAQ (reference sequence). The CDR3 loop spans 16 amino acids. The CDR3 bases are TGTGCCAGCAGCTTATTCGGTGTGGTCTCTGGAAACACCATATATTTT. It encodes CASSLFGVVSGNTIYF.

The chain combines TRBV27 with TRBJ2-3; 9 bases agree with TRBD1. This CDR3 spans 16 amino acids. CDR1 MNHEY and CDR2 SMNVEV come from the germline V gene (reference sequence). V dropped 5 bases and J dropped 7; count of bases not matched to a gene: 13. The CDR3 bases are TGTGCCAGCAGTGATGCCTGGGACAGGGAGATACATACGCAGTATTTT. Translating it yields CASSDAWDREIHTQYF.

The chain is built from TRBV6-2 or TRBV6-3 and TRBJ2-2, with 7 bases fitting TRBD2. The germline V gene has CDR1 MNHEY and CDR2 SVGEGT. The CDR3 contains 18 residues. The V segment lost 6 bases and the J segment 4 bases; nucleotides outside the gene matches: 17. CDR3 sequence: CASSPPVTSATTTGELFF. The CDR3 nucleotides are TGTGCCAGCAGCCCACCGGTAACTAGCGCGACAACCACCGGGGAGCTGTTTTTT.

This clonotype turned up a few times. The rearrangement links TRBV3-1 to TRBJ1-5; no clear D gene. V was pared by 1 base and J by 7 bases, with 11 bases between. The germline gives CDR1 LGHDT, CDR2 YNNKEL (reference sequence). This CDR3 has 14 amino acids. The CDR3 sequence is CASSQVSLGQPQHF. CDR3 sequence (DNA): TGTGCCAGCAGCCAAGTTTCTCTCGGGCAGCCCCAGCATTTT.

This clonotype has a count of ten or more. J is TRBJ2-2 and V is TRBV6-1, with D possibly matching TRBD1 (6 bases). V shed 6 bases and J shed 4 bases, with 15 bases lying between them. The germline CDR1 and CDR2 sequences are MNHNS and SASEGT. The CDR3 is made up of 15 amino acids. The chain's CDR3 is CASSPGVPATGELFF. The CDR3 coding sequence is TGTGCCAGCAGCCCAGGGGTTCCGGCCACCGGGGAGCTGTTTTTT.

CDR3 protein: CATSDYDTQYF. For the CDR3, the DNA is TGTGCCACCAGTGATTACGATACGCAGTATTTT. This rearrangement joins TRBV24-1 to TRBJ2-3; D call uncertain. Deletions cut 2 bases from V and 6 bases from J, with 2 bases between. Germline lookup yields CDR1 KGHDR and CDR2 SFDVKD. The length of the CDR3 is 11 residues.

Written as DNA, the CDR3 is TGTGCCAGCAGCTTGACTCCACAGGGAACTGCAGATACGCAGTATTTT. It codes for CASSLTPQGTADTQYF. This chain connects TRBV5-6 to TRBJ2-3; D is possibly TRBD1 (6 bases). V lost 1 base, J lost 4 bases, and 16 bases lay in between. The CDR3 sequence is 16 residues long. Germline-derived CDR1 and CDR2 are SGHDT and YYEEEE.

Only a few counts were recorded for this clonotype. J is TRBJ2-5 and V is TRBV12-3 or TRBV12-4; D is possibly TRBD1 (5 bases). The V gene lost 6 bases and the J gene lost 9 bases, with 14 bases spanning the gap. The CDR3 extends over 12 amino acids. CDR3 region: CASSSGFGAQYF. The CDR3 DNA follows: TGTGCCAGCAGCTCAGGGTTTGGGGCCCAGTACTTC.